A selection of T cell receptor beta chains follows, all from one sample in a study of lymphopenia after photon versus proton radiotherapy. Profiled with immunoSEQ multiplex PCR; TCRdb holds only in-frame clones, not every one. The sample has about 45,000 clones, roughly 85% seen once. The sequenced sample was peripheral blood, obtained from a patient treated with photon-based radiotherapy. The receptor source for this set is a man between 35 and 55 years old with gastric cancer. Both conserved end residues are part of each CDR3. D genes are given only for firm matches. The size entry is marked missing in some rows and otherwise reads once, few, many or a size class.

14	TRBV28	NA	TRBD1	TRBJ2-7	CASGEAGGFYEQYF	TGTGCCAGCGGGGAGGCAGGGGGCTTCTACGAGCAGTACTTC
15	TRBV7-9	few	NA	TRBJ1-6	CASSGEGPGYSPLHF	TGTGCCAGCAGCGGGGAGGGGCCAGGGTATTCACCCCTCCACTTT
16	TRBV18	NA	NA	TRBJ1-1	CASSPTVGPFNTEAFF	TGTGCCAGCTCACCAACCGTCGGCCCTTTCAACACTGAAGCTTTCTTT
15	TRBV5-1	NA	TRBD1	TRBJ2-7	CASSPRQGVAYEQYF	TGCGCCAGCAGTCCAAGACAGGGGGTCGCCTACGAGCAGTACTTC
14	TRBV14	NA	NA	TRBJ2-5	CASSRGRLQETQYF	TGTGCCAGCAGCCGGGGACGGTTACAAGAGACCCAGTACTTC
11	TRBV18	few	NA	TRBJ1-2	CASSEQGGYTF	TGTGCCAGCTCAGAACAGGGTGGCTACACCTTC
14	TRBV18	NA	NA	TRBJ2-5	CASSPGRTGETQYF	TGTGCCAGCTCACCGGGACGGACGGGGGAGACCCAGTACTTC
16	TRBV30	NA	NA	TRBJ1-6	CAWSFGLPRDNSPLHF	TGTGCCTGGAGTTTCGGACTGCCAAGAGATAATTCACCCCTCCACTTT
16	TRBV18	NA	NA	TRBJ1-1	CASSPRTDNLNTEAFF	TGTGCCAGCTCACCCCGGACAGATAACCTGAACACTGAAGCTTTCTTT
19	TRBV23-1	once	TRBD1	TRBJ1-5	CASSQSGAGGKEEYQPQHF	TGCGCCAGCAGTCAATCGGGGGCAGGGGGGAAGGAGGAGTATCAGCCCCAGCATTTT
14	TRBV7-9	NA	NA	TRBJ1-6	CASSSPGGNSPLHF	TGTGCCAGCAGCTCCCCGGGTGGTAATTCACCCCTCCACTTT
19	TRBV5-1	NA	TRBD1	TRBJ1-4	CASSRQLRDRGPTNEKLFF	TGCGCCAGCAGCAGACAACTCCGGGACAGGGGGCCTACTAATGAAAAACTGTTTTTT
12	TRBV4-2	NA	NA	TRBJ2-3	CASSQDVNTQYF	TGTGCCAGCAGCCAAGATGTAAATACGCAGTATTTT
13	TRBV29-1	NA	NA	TRBJ1-2	CSVLDVISGGYTF	TGCAGCGTTCTGGACGTGATCTCGGGGGGCTACACCTTC
14	TRBV7-3	NA	NA	TRBJ1-1	CASSLRGVSTEAFF	TGTGCCAGCAGCTTAAGGGGGGTGAGCACTGAAGCTTTCTTT
13	TRBV4-2	NA	NA	TRBJ2-1	CASSQDTDNPQFF	TGTGCCAGCAGCCAAGATACGGACAACCCGCAGTTCTTC
15	TRBV21-1	NA	NA	TRBJ2-7	CASSKTGQTPRQQYF	TGTGCCAGCAGCAAAACGGGACAGACCCCCCGACAGCAGTACTTC
15	TRBV25-1	NA	NA	TRBJ1-1	CASSDEGRRNTEAFF	TGTGCCAGCAGTGATGAGGGGAGAAGGAACACTGAAGCTTTCTTT
16	TRBV19	NA	NA	TRBJ2-5	CATAPRGGAGGETQYF	TGTGCCACCGCTCCAAGAGGGGGGGCCGGAGGAGAGACCCAGTACTTC
14	TRBV19	NA	TRBD1	TRBJ2-3	CASSVQGTTDTQYF	TGTGCCAGTAGTGTACAGGGGACCACAGATACGCAGTATTTT
14	TRBV9	NA	NA	TRBJ1-1	CASSEGATGPEAFF	TGTGCCAGCAGCGAGGGAGCGACAGGCCCTGAAGCTTTCTTT
14	TRBV5-1	NA	TRBD1	TRBJ1-1	CASGVGGANTEAFF	TGCGCCAGCGGTGTAGGGGGCGCGAACACTGAAGCTTTCTTT
14	TRBV11-2	NA	NA	TRBJ2-5	CASSLRGDSETQYF	TGTGCCAGCAGCCTGAGGGGGGACTCAGAGACCCAGTACTTC
13	TRBV2	NA	TRBD1	TRBJ1-1	CASRRTGNTEAFF	TGTGCCAGCAGAAGGACAGGGAACACTGAAGCTTTCTTT
13	TRBV15	NA	TRBD1	TRBJ2-3	CATSTQGADTQYF	TGTGCCACCAGCACACAGGGGGCAGATACGCAGTATTTT
16	TRBV19	NA	TRBD1	TRBJ1-6	CASSIERGTGISPLHF	TGTGCCAGTAGTATAGAACGCGGGACAGGAATCTCACCCCTCCACTTT
15	TRBV6-4	once	NA	TRBJ1-4	CASRKEDTLGEKLFF	TGTGCCAGCAGAAAAGAGGACACTCTTGGTGAAAAACTGTTTTTT
14	TRBV7-8	NA	TRBD1	TRBJ2-7	CASSLGQGSHEQYF	TGTGCCAGCAGCTTGGGACAGGGTTCCCACGAGCAGTACTTC
14	TRBV12-5	NA	NA	TRBJ2-2	CASGSSPNTGELFF	TGTGCTAGTGGCTCCTCCCCGAACACCGGGGAGCTGTTTTTT
16	TRBV7-2	NA	TRBD1	TRBJ1-3	CASSRGQPDSGDTIYF	TGTGCCAGCAGCAGGGGACAGCCTGACTCTGGAGACACCATATATTTT